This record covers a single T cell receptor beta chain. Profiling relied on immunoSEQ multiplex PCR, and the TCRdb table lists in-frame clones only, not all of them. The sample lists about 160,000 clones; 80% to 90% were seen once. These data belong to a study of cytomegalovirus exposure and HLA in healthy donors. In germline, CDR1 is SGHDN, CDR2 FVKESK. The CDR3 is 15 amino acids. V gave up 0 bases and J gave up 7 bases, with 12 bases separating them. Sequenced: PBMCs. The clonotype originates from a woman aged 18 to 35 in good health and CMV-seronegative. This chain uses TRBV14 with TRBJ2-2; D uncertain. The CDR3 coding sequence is TGTGCCAGCAGCCAAGACCGTGACTTTGGCGGGGAGCTGTTTTTT. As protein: CASSQDRDFGGELFF.